One and the same sample provided the 10 T cell receptor beta chains below, sequenced in a study of blood T cell repertoires in COVID-19. Data came from immunoSEQ multiplex PCR; TCRdb stores just in-frame clones and leaves some out. The sample includes about 70,000 clones, 81% seen only once; the top ten take more than 15%. The sample was peripheral blood. These receptors were collected from a man at least 80 years old with acute or convalescent COVID-19.

This clone was counted between two and nine times. The chain is built from TRBV5-1 and TRBJ2-1; tentatively, D is TRBD1 (5 bases). V was pared by 5 bases and J by 5 bases, with 14 bases between. The germline gives CDR1 SGHRS, CDR2 YFSETQ. The CDR3 covers 14 residues. The CDR3 region has the DNA TGCGCCAGCAGTTGGCAGGGAACCGACAATGAGCAGTTCTTC. This encodes CASSWQGTDNEQFF.

In its sample, this clone was seen a few times. V gene TRBV4-1 combines with J gene TRBJ1-2; 11 bases fit TRBD1. Per the germline V gene, CDR1 is MGHRA and CDR2 is YSYEKL. The CDR3 consists of 12 residues. Unmatched junction bases numbered 2, after V lost 3 bases and J lost 11 bases. The CDR3 loop is CASSQGTGGYTF. In DNA, the CDR3 is TGCGCCAGCAGCCAGGGGACAGGGGGTTACACCTTC.

This rearrangement joins TRBV2 to TRBJ1-1, with TRBD1 as a possible D gene (5 bases). The CDR3 spans 15 residues. CDR1 is SNHLY and CDR2 is FYNNEI in the germline V gene. Trimming stripped 3 bases from V and 1 base from J, with 12 bases between. The CDR3 bases are TGTGCCAGCAGTGACCTAACAGGATCGAACACTGAAGCTTTCTTT. Its protein is CASSDLTGSNTEAFF.

The rearrangement uses TRBV5-4 and TRBJ2-2; TRBD2 aligns across 11 bases. CDR1 SGHNT and CDR2 YYREEE come from the germline V gene (reference sequence). Unmatched junction bases numbered 7, after V lost 4 bases and J lost 5 bases. The CDR3 is 16 amino acids. CDR3 bases: TGTGCCAGCAGCCCTGAACTAGCGGGGGTAACCGGGGAGCTGTTTTTT. This sequence encodes CASSPELAGVTGELFF.

The chain uses TRBV6-5 and TRBJ1-1; 7 nucleotides line up with TRBD1. The germline V gene has CDR1 MNHEY and CDR2 SVGAGI. The length of the CDR3 is 15 residues. V lost 7 bases, J lost 11 bases, and 19 bases stayed unmatched. The CDR3 loop reads CASNSPGGPGGGAFF. Written as DNA, the CDR3 is TGTGCCAGCAACTCGCCAGGGGGGCCAGGAGGTGGGGCTTTCTTT.

The table lists this clone with a few counts. The genes are TRBV29-1 and TRBJ2-7; 9 bases line up with TRBD2. There are 13 residues in the CDR3. CDR1 and CDR2 from the germline V gene are SQVTM and ANQGSEA. V shed 3 bases and J 2 bases; nucleotides not matched to a gene: 2. CDR3 sequence reads: CSVEEREAYEQYF. The DNA of the CDR3 is TGCAGCGTTGAGGAGCGGGAGGCCTACGAGCAGTACTTC.

This rearrangement joins TRBV30 to TRBJ1-2, with TRBD1 as a possible D gene (6 bases). Germline CDR1 and CDR2: GTSNPN and SVGIG (reference sequence). Deletions cut 1 base from V and 8 bases from J, with 11 bases between. This CDR3 has 12 residues. The CDR3 sequence: CAWSGAQGGYTF. The CDR3 nucleotides read TGTGCCTGGAGTGGAGCACAGGGAGGCTACACCTTC.

CDR3 bases: TGTGCCAGTAGTACCACAATGACAGGCGATGAGCAGTTCTTC. This sequence encodes CASSTTMTGDEQFF. This sequence joins TRBV19 and TRBJ2-1, with D possibly TRBD1 on 6 matching bases. From germline, CDR1 is LNHDA and CDR2 SQIVND (reference sequence). V shed 4 bases and J shed 8 bases, with 15 bases lying between them. The CDR3 extends over 14 amino acids.

This rearrangement joins TRBV7-2 to TRBJ2-2; D is perhaps TRBD2 (6 bases). There are 14 residues in the CDR3. CDR1 is SGHTA and CDR2 is FQGNSA in the germline V gene. V was shortened by 5 bases and J by 6 bases, with 13 bases between the two germline ends. DNA for the CDR3: TGTGCCAGCAGCGCGGGACCGCGCGCCGGGGAGCTGTTTTTT. Translated: CASSAGPRAGELFF.

This chain links TRBV4-3 with TRBJ1-1; D gene ambiguous. Germline V gene sequence: CDR1 LGHNA, CDR2 YSLEER. The CDR3 extends over 15 amino acids. Trimming pared 0 bases from V and 6 bases from J, leaving 14 bases between. Here the CDR3 reads CASSQDLETWAEAFF. CDR3 coding DNA: TGCGCCAGCAGCCAAGATTTGGAGACTTGGGCTGAAGCTTTCTTT.